This is a list of T cell receptor beta chains from one sample in a study of Ad26.COV2.S vaccination and SARS-CoV-2 variants. The data were produced by immunoSEQ multiplex PCR, yet TCRdb's version contains in-frame clones alone and is incomplete. The table has 360,000 or so clones, around 87% seen once. Material: peripheral blood, obtained in a trial of Ad26.COV2.S vaccine versus placebo. All receptors derive from a person between 18 and 60 years old who received the Ad26.COV2.S COVID-19 vaccine or a placebo. CDR3s include the opening cysteine and the closing phenylalanine or tryptophan. The D gene is left open where the match is weak. A row's size may be missing; if present it is once, few, many or a size class.

D,V,J,size,CDR3,DNA
.,TRBV3-1/TRBV3-2,TRBJ2-7,.,CASSQGSAGFEQYF,TGTGCCAGCAGCCAAGGGTCAGCAGGTTTCGAGCAGTACTTC
.,TRBV3-1/TRBV3-2,TRBJ1-5,.,CASSQDPVQPQHF,TGTGCCAGCAGCCAAGATCCGGTTCAGCCCCAGCATTTT
.,TRBV11-3,TRBJ1-1,.,CASTHTGSEAFF,TGTGCCAGCACGCATACGGGCTCTGAAGCTTTCTTT
.,TRBV12-3/TRBV12-4,TRBJ1-1,.,CASSDRMNTEAFF,TGTGCCAGCAGCGACAGAATGAACACTGAAGCTTTCTTT
.,TRBV5-8,TRBJ2-6,.,CASSARQALSGANVLTF,TGTGCCAGCAGCGCGAGACAGGCCCTCTCTGGGGCCAACGTCCTGACTTTC
.,TRBV5-1,TRBJ2-6,.,CASRSPGANVLTF,TGCGCCAGCAGGTCCCCTGGGGCCAACGTCCTGACTTTC
.,TRBV2,TRBJ2-2,.,CASSTTANTGELFF,TGTGCCAGCAGTACGACAGCGAACACCGGGGAGCTGTTTTTT
TRBD1,TRBV2,TRBJ1-2,many,CASRATGRSYTF,TGTGCCAGCAGGGCGACAGGGAGGAGCTACACCTTC
.,TRBV7-8,TRBJ1-5,.,CASSTPGTHNQPQHF,TGTGCCAGCAGCACCCCCGGGACACACAATCAGCCCCAGCATTTT
.,TRBV30,TRBJ1-5,.,CAWSAPKRGNQPQHF,TGTGCCTGGAGTGCCCCGAAGAGAGGCAATCAGCCCCAGCATTTT
.,TRBV5-4,TRBJ1-5,.,CASSLDGTANQHF,TGTGCCAGCAGCTTGGATGGGACGGCAAACCAGCATTTT
TRBD1,TRBV30,TRBJ2-7,.,CAWSLPPGTGYF,TGTGCCTGGAGTCTACCACCCGGGACAGGGTACTTC
TRBD2,TRBV7-9,TRBJ2-5,.,CASSQGLTSGVGETQYF,TGTGCCAGCAGCCAGGGGCTGACTAGCGGGGTTGGGGAGACCCAGTACTTC
.,TRBV5-1,TRBJ1-4,.,CASSAQGREKLFF,TGCGCCAGCAGCGCACAGGGTCGAGAAAAACTGTTTTTT
TRBD1,TRBV7-9,TRBJ1-2,.,CASSPGTGYGYTF,TGTGCCAGCAGCCCCGGGACAGGATATGGCTACACCTTC
TRBD2,TRBV30,TRBJ2-2,.,CAVTGLAGANTGELFF,TGTGCCGTAACTGGACTAGCGGGGGCTAACACCGGGGAGCTGTTTTTT
TRBD1,TRBV25-1,TRBJ1-4,.,CASSALGGKGEKLFF,TGTGCCAGCAGTGCCCTAGGGGGCAAGGGTGAAAAACTGTTTTTT
TRBD1,TRBV3-1/TRBV3-2,TRBJ1-2,.,CASSQRTGQGGYGYTF,TGTGCCAGCAGCCAACGGACAGGACAAGGAGGCTATGGCTACACCTTC
TRBD1,TRBV5-6,TRBJ2-7,.,CASSSTGTEIYEQYF,TGTGCCAGCAGCTCCACCGGGACAGAAATCTACGAGCAGTACTTC
TRBD1,TRBV19,TRBJ1-6,few,CASSIRGLPYNSPLHF,TGTGCCAGTAGTATCAGGGGGCTACCCTATAATTCACCCCTCCACTTT
.,TRBV19,TRBJ2-3,.,CASSIVAAYTDTQYF,TGTGCCAGTAGTATAGTAGCGGCCTACACAGATACGCAGTATTTT
.,TRBV6-5,TRBJ1-1,few,CASRPPGGAIKAFF,TGTGCCAGCAGACCTCCTGGCGGAGCCATCAAAGCTTTCTTT